These 32 T cell receptor beta chains were all obtained from the same sample, sequenced in a study of shared clonotypes between healthy human individuals. Clones were sequenced by immunoSEQ multiplex PCR, and TCRdb holds only the in-frame ones, with some missing. The sample lists fewer than 1.6 million clones; approximately 98.5% were seen once. The sequenced material came from naive CD4+ T cells sorted from blood. Subset in this sample: CD45RA+ positively selected. The origin of the receptors is a man aged 25 to 40 in good health.

This chain connects TRBV2 to TRBJ1-5, with D unresolved. CDR3 length: 14 amino acids. Trimming took off 6 bases at V and 0 bases at J, with 9 bases between the two ends. Germline values: CDR1 SNHLY, CDR2 FYNNEI. The CDR3 nucleotides are TGTGCCAGCAGCTGGCCGGGTAGCAATCAGCCCCAGCATTTT. This encodes CASSWPGSNQPQHF.

The rearrangement links TRBV4-3 to TRBJ2-3; TRBD1 might be the D (5 bases). CDR3 length: 17 amino acids. CDR1 is LGHNA and CDR2 is YSLEER in the germline V gene. Trimming removed 1 base at V and 2 bases at J, with 16 bases between. CDR3 residues: CASSQAGTTTVTDTQYF. The CDR3 DNA is TGCGCCAGCAGCCAAGCGGGTACAACGACAGTCACAGATACGCAGTATTTT.

This clone appeared a single time. The CDR3 DNA follows: TGCGCCAGCGCTGACCCAAGCAGGAACACTGAAGCTTTCTTT. Translated: CASADPSRNTEAFF. This rearrangement joins TRBV4-1 to TRBJ1-1; no clear D gene. V was shortened by 8 bases and J by 1 base, with 14 bases between the two germline ends. The V gene's germline CDR1 is MGHRA and CDR2 YSYEKL. CDR3 size: 14 residues.

The chain joins TRBV10-3 to TRBJ2-2; 8 nucleotides agree with TRBD2. CDR1 ENHRY and CDR2 SYGVKD come from the germline V gene. Trimming removed 6 bases from V and 2 bases from J; junction bases left unmatched: 8. This CDR3 spans 16 amino acids. The CDR3 bases are TGTGCCATCAGCGCTGGTAGCGGGGTAAACACCGGGGAGCTGTTTTTT. This encodes CAISAGSGVNTGELFF.

The CDR3 loop reads CASSLNGGTNTGELFF. The CDR3 DNA follows: TGTGCCAGCAGCTTAAACGGCGGGACAAACACCGGGGAGCTGTTTTTT. This rearrangement joins TRBV7-2 to TRBJ2-2; either TRBD1 or TRBD2 may supply D (6 bases each). The CDR3 runs 16 residues. Germline loops: CDR1 SGHTA, CDR2 FQGNSA. V dropped 2 bases and J dropped 2 bases, with 12 bases sitting between them.

This rearrangement joins TRBV28 to TRBJ1-4, with 8 nucleotides matching TRBD1. This CDR3 is 14 amino acids long. Germline V gene data show CDR1 as MDHEN and CDR2 as SYDVKM. V gave up 7 bases and J gave up 3 bases; unmatched junction bases: 4. The CDR3 nucleotides are TGTGCCAGCAAGGCAGGGGGCCCTAATGAAAAACTGTTTTTT. Translation gives CASKAGGPNEKLFF.

CDR3 DNA sequence: TGTGCCAGCAGTGACGCTTTCCAGCCCCAGCATTTT. Its protein product is CASSDAFQPQHF. The genes are TRBV6-1 and TRBJ1-5; D is undetermined. The germline gives CDR1 MNHNS, CDR2 SASEGT. Deletions cut 3 bases from V and 7 bases from J, with 7 bases between. CDR3 size: 12 residues.

This clone was observed once. The chain employs TRBV28 and TRBJ2-1; 16 bases map to TRBD2. The germline CDR1 and CDR2 sequences are MDHEN and SYDVKM. The CDR3 is 18 residues long. V was clipped by 4 bases and J by 8 bases; unmatched bases: 11. CDR3 nucleotides: TGTGCCAGCAGTTCTTTGGGACTAGCGGGAGGGCCCGGGGATGAGCAGTTCTTC. Translating it yields CASSSLGLAGGPGDEQFF.

The chain joins TRBV10-2 to TRBJ2-3; D is unclear. The CDR3 contains 15 residues. Trimming removed 4 bases from V and 1 base from J, with 12 bases in between. Germline loops: CDR1 WSHSY, CDR2 SAAADI. The CDR3 spells CASSVVGAGTDTQYF. CDR3 DNA: TGCGCCAGCAGTGTGGTGGGCGCCGGCACAGATACGCAGTATTTT.

The DNA of the CDR3 is TGTGCCTGCAATCGGGAACCCTCTAACTATGGCTACACCTTC. Translation: CACNREPSNYGYTF. This chain joins TRBV19 and TRBJ1-2; no definite D call. The CDR3 totals 14 residues. Germline V lookup: CDR1 LNHDA, CDR2 SQIVND (reference sequence). The germline V and J ends were trimmed by 11 bases and 0 bases, with 16 bases remaining between them. Filled out from reference TRBV19 and TRBJ1-2, the complete variable domain reads DGGITQSPKYLFRKEGQNVTLSCEQNLNHDAMYWYRQDPGQGLRLIYYSQIVNDFQKGDIAEGYSVSREKKESFPLTVTSAQKNPTAFYLCACNREPSNYGYTFGSGTRLTVV.

This clone is a singleton in its sample. The gene calls are TRBV18 and TRBJ2-4; the match to TRBD2 covers 15 bases. The V gene end was trimmed by 6 bases and the J gene end by 0 bases; junction bases not matched to a gene: 12. Germline lookup yields CDR1 KGHSH and CDR2 LQKENI. The CDR3 runs 20 residues. Here the CDR3 reads CASSSGTSGRPRLAKNIQYF. The CDR3 nucleotides read TGTGCCAGCTCCTCCGGGACTAGCGGGAGGCCGAGACTAGCCAAAAACATTCAGTACTTC.

This chain joins TRBV6-8 and TRBJ1-1, with D perhaps matching TRBD1 (6 bases). This CDR3 is built from 13 residues. V gave up 6 bases and J gave up 4 bases, with 12 bases separating them. Germline V CDR1 and CDR2: MNHGY, SAAAGT. Written as DNA, the CDR3 is TGTGCCAGCAGATCCGGACAGCTCACTGAAGCTTTCTTT. Its protein product is CASRSGQLTEAFF.

This chain uses TRBV19 with TRBJ2-7, with TRBD2 identical over 9 bases. Looked up from germline, CDR1 is LNHDA and CDR2 is SQIVND (reference sequence). This CDR3 comprises 14 residues. With 2 bases clipped from V and 5 bases from J, the junction kept 4 bases outside the gene matches. The CDR3 region has the DNA TGTGCCAGTAGTATACTGGGACTAGCCCACGAGCAGTACTTC. Encoded protein: CASSILGLAHEQYF.

This clone was detected only once. V and J are TRBV5-1 and TRBJ2-3; 11 nucleotides agree with TRBD2. Germline CDR1 is SGHRS and CDR2 is YFSETQ. V lost 4 bases, J lost 1 base, and 2 bases stayed unmatched. This CDR3 contains 15 residues. CDR3 DNA sequence: TGCGCCAGCAGCGTGGGACTAGCGGGCACAGATACGCAGTATTTT. This gives the protein CASSVGLAGTDTQYF.

The CDR3 bases are TGCGCCAGCAGCTCCCAGGGGGCTGGAAACACCATATATTTT. It encodes CASSSQGAGNTIYF. The chain uses TRBV4-3 and TRBJ1-3; 7 bases align to TRBD1. This CDR3 is built from 14 residues. The germline gives CDR1 LGHNA, CDR2 YSLEER. V lost 5 bases to trimming and J lost 2 bases; unmatched junction nucleotides: 3.

The V gene is TRBV5-4, the J gene TRBJ1-2, with no clear D. Between the trimmed V and J ends, which lost 4 bases and 1 base, there was a span of 8 bases. Looked up from germline, CDR1 is SGHNT and CDR2 is YYREEE (reference sequence). The length of the CDR3 is 13 residues. The CDR3 spells CASSSSVNYGYTF. The DNA of the CDR3 is TGTGCCAGCAGCAGCAGCGTTAACTATGGCTACACCTTC.

This sequence joins TRBV11-2 and TRBJ2-5, with D tentatively TRBD1 (6 bases). Per germline, CDR1 SGHAT and CDR2 FQNNGV. V lost 3 bases and J 2 bases, leaving 16 bases between the germline ends. The CDR3 loop spans 16 amino acids. The CDR3 region is CASSFARGMGQETQYF. Written as DNA, the CDR3 is TGTGCCAGCAGCTTCGCCAGGGGAATGGGGCAAGAGACCCAGTACTTC.

V is TRBV5-1 and J is TRBJ2-5, with D tentatively TRBD1 (6 bases). V was pared by 0 bases and J by 5 bases, with 14 bases between. In germline, CDR1 is SGHRS, CDR2 YFSETQ. CDR3 length equals 15 residues. The CDR3 DNA follows: TGCGCCAGCAGCTTGGTGGGGGCCCTCGGGGAGACCCAGTACTTC. This translates into CASSLVGALGETQYF.

CDR3 residues: CASSPRTSGGHEQYF. CDR3 sequence (DNA): TGCGCCAGCAGCCCAAGGACTAGCGGGGGGCACGAGCAGTACTTC. The genes are TRBV5-1 and TRBJ2-7; TRBD2 aligns across 14 bases. Germline V CDR1 and CDR2: SGHRS, YFSETQ. With V trimmed by 4 bases and J by 5 bases, 5 bases remained unmatched. The CDR3 has 15 residues.

This clone was counted a single time. This sequence joins TRBV18 and TRBJ2-1; the D is unclear. With 0 bases removed from V and 4 bases from J, the gap between germline ends came to 7 bases. Germline CDR1 KGHSH, CDR2 LQKENI. The CDR3 runs to 14 residues. The CDR3: CASSPPVTYNEQFF. The CDR3 DNA reads TGTGCCAGCTCACCACCGGTAACATACAATGAGCAGTTCTTC.

This chain connects TRBV7-9 to TRBJ1-1, with D hard to call. The CDR3 loop spans 13 amino acids. Per germline, CDR1 SEHNR and CDR2 FQNEAQ (reference sequence). V was clipped by 0 bases and J by 10 bases, with 12 bases between them. CDR3 DNA: TGTGCCAGCAGCTTAGCGGGCAGTAAGGGAGCTTTCTTT. Translating gives CASSLAGSKGAFF.

The chain uses TRBV7-8 and TRBJ1-2, with a weak D call TRBD1 (5 bases). The CDR3 consists of 15 residues. Germline V lookup: CDR1 SGHVS, CDR2 FQNEAQ. Trimming took off 1 base at V and 1 base at J, with 10 bases between the two ends. The chain's CDR3 is CASSLERGGNYGYTF. In DNA, the CDR3 is TGTGCCAGCAGCTTAGAACGGGGGGGTAACTATGGCTACACCTTC.

The rearrangement joins TRBV6-1 to TRBJ2-5; tentatively, D is TRBD2 (7 bases). Between the trimmed V and J ends, which lost 4 bases and 0 bases, there was a span of 15 bases. The germline CDR1 and CDR2 sequences are MNHNS and SASEGT. This CDR3 contains 16 residues. The CDR3 region has the DNA TGTGCCAGCAGTGCAACAGGGAGGGTGTACCAAGAGACCCAGTACTTC. Amino acids: CASSATGRVYQETQYF.

The chain recombines TRBV7-8 with TRBJ2-5; a possible D gene is TRBD1 (5 bases). V was pared by 7 bases and J by 1 base, with 25 bases between. This CDR3 comprises 18 residues. Germline CDR1 and CDR2: SGHVS and FQNEAQ. CDR3 residues: CASTLRGSSINLQETQYF. The DNA for the CDR3 is TGTGCCAGCACCCTAAGGGGCAGCTCAATTAATCTCCAAGAGACCCAGTACTTC.

This sequence joins TRBV5-5 and TRBJ2-3, with 7 bases matching TRBD2. V was clipped by 1 base and J by 2 bases; unmatched bases: 13. Germline V gene lookup returns CDR1 SGHKS and CDR2 YYEKEE (reference sequence). The CDR3 has 18 residues. The CDR3 here is CASSLRWEGAPSTDTQYF. CDR3 DNA sequence: TGTGCCAGCAGCTTGAGGTGGGAGGGAGCCCCTTCCACAGATACGCAGTATTTT.

This clone has a single count. This chain joins TRBV15 and TRBJ2-2; 7 positions agree with TRBD1. This CDR3 is built from 15 residues. Germline CDR1 is LNHNV and CDR2 is YYDKDF (reference sequence). V lost 1 base, J lost 4 bases, and 3 bases stayed unmatched. CDR3 protein: CATSRGGTATGELFF. The CDR3 DNA reads as TGTGCCACCAGCAGAGGTGGGACAGCCACCGGGGAGCTGTTTTTT.

The J gene is TRBJ2-7, the V gene TRBV28, with D tentatively TRBD2 (6 bases). The V gene's germline CDR1 is MDHEN and CDR2 SYDVKM. V lost 8 bases, J lost 4 bases, and 15 bases lay in between. This CDR3 is 13 amino acids long. CDR3 protein: CASERTEGYEQYF. The DNA of the CDR3 is TGTGCCAGCGAAAGGACGGAGGGGTACGAGCAGTACTTC.

The chain links TRBV27 to TRBJ2-7, with D possibly matching TRBD1 (6 bases). With 0 bases removed from V and 1 base from J, the gap between germline ends came to 16 bases. Germline values: CDR1 MNHEY, CDR2 SMNVEV (reference sequence). The CDR3 totals 17 residues. CDR3 sequence: CASSLSDRPALSYEQYF. The DNA of the CDR3 is TGTGCCAGCAGTTTATCCGACAGGCCCGCCTTATCCTACGAGCAGTACTTC.

Concerning this clone itself: This specimen includes other DNA sequences encoding the same CDR3. J is TRBJ2-7 and V is TRBV19; D remains ambiguous. The CDR3 is 12 amino acids. V shed 4 bases and J shed 1 base, with 5 bases lying between them. The V gene's germline CDR1 is LNHDA and CDR2 SQIVND (reference sequence). The CDR3 DNA sequence: TGTGCCAGTAGTAGCGGTTCCTACGAGCAGTACTTC. Protein sequence: CASSSGSYEQYF.

The genes are TRBV6-1 and TRBJ2-7; no clear D gene. Trimming removed 1 base from V and 6 bases from J, with 10 bases in between. CDR1 and CDR2 from the germline V gene are MNHNS and SASEGT. The CDR3 spans 13 residues. CDR3 coding DNA: TGTGCCAGCAGTGAAGTTCGAGTAGGCGAGCAGTACTTC. Its translation is CASSEVRVGEQYF.

The rearrangement uses TRBV7-2 and TRBJ2-4, with D maybe TRBD1 (5 bases). The length of the CDR3 is 15 residues. The V gene's germline CDR1 is SGHTA and CDR2 FQGNSA. Deletions cut 1 base from V and 1 base from J, with 8 bases between. The CDR3 region is CASSLGKGAKNIQYF. The CDR3 bases are TGTGCCAGCAGCTTAGGCAAGGGGGCCAAAAACATTCAGTACTTC.

V gene TRBV6-5 combines with J gene TRBJ2-1; D unclear. The CDR3 runs 14 residues. Deletions cut 0 bases from V and 4 bases from J, with 7 bases between. Per germline, CDR1 MNHEY and CDR2 SVGAGI. CDR3 bases: TGTGCCAGCAGTTACTCAGTCCGTTACAATGAGCAGTTCTTC. Amino acid sequence: CASSYSVRYNEQFF.